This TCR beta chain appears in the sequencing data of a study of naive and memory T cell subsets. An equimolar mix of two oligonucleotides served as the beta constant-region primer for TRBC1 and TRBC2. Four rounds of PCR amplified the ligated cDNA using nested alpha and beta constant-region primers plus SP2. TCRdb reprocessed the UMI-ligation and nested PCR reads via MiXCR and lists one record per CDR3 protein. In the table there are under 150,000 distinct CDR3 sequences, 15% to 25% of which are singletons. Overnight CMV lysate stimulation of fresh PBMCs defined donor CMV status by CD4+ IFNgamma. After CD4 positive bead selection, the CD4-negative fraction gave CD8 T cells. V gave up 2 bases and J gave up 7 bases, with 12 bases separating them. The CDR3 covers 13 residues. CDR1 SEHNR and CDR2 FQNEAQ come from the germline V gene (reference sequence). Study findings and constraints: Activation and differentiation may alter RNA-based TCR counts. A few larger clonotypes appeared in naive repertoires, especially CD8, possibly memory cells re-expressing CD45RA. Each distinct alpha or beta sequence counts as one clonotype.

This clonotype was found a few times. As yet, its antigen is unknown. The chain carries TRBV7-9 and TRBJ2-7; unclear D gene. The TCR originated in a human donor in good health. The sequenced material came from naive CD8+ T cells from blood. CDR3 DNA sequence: TGTGCCAGCAGCTTAATTGGGGAAATGGAGCAGTACTTC. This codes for CASSLIGEMEQYF. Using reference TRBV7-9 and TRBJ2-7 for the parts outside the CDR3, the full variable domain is DTGVSQNPRHKITKRGQNVTFRCDPISEHNRLYWYRQTLGQGPEFLTYFQNEAQLEKSRLLSDRFSAERPKGSFSTLEIQRTEQGDSAMYLCASSLIGEMEQYFGPGTRLTVT.